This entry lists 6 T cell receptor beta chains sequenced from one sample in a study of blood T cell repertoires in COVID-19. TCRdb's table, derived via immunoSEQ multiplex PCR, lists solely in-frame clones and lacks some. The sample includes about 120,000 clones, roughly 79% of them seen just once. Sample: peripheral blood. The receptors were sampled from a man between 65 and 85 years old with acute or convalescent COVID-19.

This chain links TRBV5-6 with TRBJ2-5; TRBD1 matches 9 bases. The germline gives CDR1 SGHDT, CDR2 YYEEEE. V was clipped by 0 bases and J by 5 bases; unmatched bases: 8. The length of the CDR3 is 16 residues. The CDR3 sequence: CASSLVGTGISETQYF. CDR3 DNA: TGTGCCAGCAGCTTGGTAGGGACAGGGATTTCGGAGACCCAGTACTTC.

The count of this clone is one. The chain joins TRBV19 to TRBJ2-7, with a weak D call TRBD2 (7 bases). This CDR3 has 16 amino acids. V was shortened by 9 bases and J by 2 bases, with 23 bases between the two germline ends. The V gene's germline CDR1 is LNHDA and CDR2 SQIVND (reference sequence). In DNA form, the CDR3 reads TGTGCCAGCAGAAGTCAGTCGGGGGGCGAAACCTACGAGCAGTACTTC. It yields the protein CASRSQSGGETYEQYF.

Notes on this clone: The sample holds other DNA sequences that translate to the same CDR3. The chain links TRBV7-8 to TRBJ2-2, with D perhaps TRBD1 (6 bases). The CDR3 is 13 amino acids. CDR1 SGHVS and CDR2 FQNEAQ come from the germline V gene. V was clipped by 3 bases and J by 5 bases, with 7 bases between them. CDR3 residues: CASSFRGTGELFF. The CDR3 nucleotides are TGTGCCAGCAGCTTCAGGGGTACCGGGGAGCTGTTTTTT.

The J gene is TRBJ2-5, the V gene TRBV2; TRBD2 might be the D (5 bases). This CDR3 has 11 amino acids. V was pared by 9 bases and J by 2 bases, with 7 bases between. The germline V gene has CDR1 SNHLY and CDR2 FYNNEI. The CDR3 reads CASTRQETQYF. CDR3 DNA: TGTGCCAGTACTAGGCAAGAGACCCAGTACTTC.

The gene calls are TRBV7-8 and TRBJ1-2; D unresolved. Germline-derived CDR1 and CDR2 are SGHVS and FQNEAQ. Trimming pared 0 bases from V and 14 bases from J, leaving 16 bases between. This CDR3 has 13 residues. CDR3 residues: CASSLAIDGISTF. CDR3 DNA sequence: TGTGCCAGCAGCTTAGCGATCGACGGGATTTCGACCTTC. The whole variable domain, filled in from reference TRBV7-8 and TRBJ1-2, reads GAGVSQSPRYKVAKRGQDVALRCDPISGHVSLFWYQQALGQGPEFLTYFQNEAQLDKSGLPSDRFFAERPEGSVSTLKIQRTQQEDSAVYLCASSLAIDGISTFGSGTRLTVV.

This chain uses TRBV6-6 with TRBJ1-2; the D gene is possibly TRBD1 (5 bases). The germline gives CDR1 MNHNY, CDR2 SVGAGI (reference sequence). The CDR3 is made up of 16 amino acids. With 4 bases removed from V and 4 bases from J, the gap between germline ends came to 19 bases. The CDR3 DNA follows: TGTGCCAGCAGTTCTCTGGGGGAGGGGTCTAGCTATGGCTACACCTTC. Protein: CASSSLGEGSSYGYTF.